This is a list of T cell receptor beta chains from one sample in a study of T-cell memory formation after mild COVID-19. TCRdb reprocessed the 5' RACE reads with MiXCR, giving one entry per CDR3 protein. The profile shows tens of thousands of distinct CDR3 sequences, more than 11% of them singletons. The source material was PBMCs or a T cell subset sorted from them (not recorded which). These receptors came from an adult woman who had mild COVID-19 (a few samples of this study predate the infection). Cell type and time point are not known. Each CDR3 is given without its conserved first and last residue. A D gene is named only where the DNA matches it firmly.

d_call: TRBD2; v_call: TRBV4-2; cdr3_length: 16; j_call: TRBJ2-1; cdr3_aa: ASSQNTMTSGREDEQF
d_call: NA; v_call: TRBV29-1; cdr3_length: 13; j_call: TRBJ2-7; cdr3_aa: SVVAWGRGGVEQY
d_call: TRBD2; v_call: TRBV4-2; cdr3_length: 13; j_call: TRBJ2-2; cdr3_aa: ASSRGTSWAGELF
d_call: NA; v_call: TRBV5-4; cdr3_length: 12; j_call: TRBJ2-3; cdr3_aa: ASSLGETGDTQY
d_call: NA; v_call: TRBV3-1; cdr3_length: 13; j_call: TRBJ2-1; cdr3_aa: ASSQDGADYNEQF
d_call: NA; v_call: TRBV4-1; cdr3_length: 13; j_call: TRBJ2-3; cdr3_aa: ASSRTVASTDTQY
d_call: NA; v_call: TRBV4-1; cdr3_length: 12; j_call: TRBJ2-5; cdr3_aa: ASSQVYGKETQY
d_call: NA; v_call: TRBV11-2; cdr3_length: 12; j_call: TRBJ2-1; cdr3_aa: ASSLVASFNEQF
d_call: NA; v_call: TRBV5-1; cdr3_length: 12; j_call: TRBJ2-7; cdr3_aa: ASSSGDGTYEQY
d_call: NA; v_call: TRBV9; cdr3_length: 15; j_call: TRBJ2-7; cdr3_aa: ASSVEPSQGPPYEQY
d_call: TRBD2; v_call: TRBV27; cdr3_length: 13; j_call: TRBJ2-7; cdr3_aa: ASSSGLAASYEQY
d_call: NA; v_call: TRBV29-1; cdr3_length: 10; j_call: TRBJ1-1; cdr3_aa: SVVDSNTEAF
d_call: NA; v_call: TRBV12-3/TRBV12-4; cdr3_length: 13; j_call: TRBJ2-2; cdr3_aa: ASSLSPLGAGELF
d_call: NA; v_call: TRBV6-4; cdr3_length: 13; j_call: TRBJ2-1; cdr3_aa: ASSDSQGGSDEQF
d_call: NA; v_call: TRBV6-5; cdr3_length: 12; j_call: TRBJ1-5; cdr3_aa: ASSYGGLNQPQH
d_call: NA; v_call: TRBV11-2; cdr3_length: 9; j_call: TRBJ1-2; cdr3_aa: ASSSLPGYT
d_call: NA; v_call: TRBV4-1; cdr3_length: 11; j_call: TRBJ1-2; cdr3_aa: ASSQAILRAAT
d_call: NA; v_call: TRBV7-9; cdr3_length: 11; j_call: TRBJ2-1; cdr3_aa: ASSYDRGNEQF
d_call: NA; v_call: TRBV20-1; cdr3_length: 12; j_call: TRBJ1-1; cdr3_aa: SARSYRVNTEAF
d_call: NA; v_call: TRBV12-3/TRBV12-4; cdr3_length: 15; j_call: TRBJ2-3; cdr3_aa: ASTKDTTRGHTDTQY
d_call: TRBD2; v_call: TRBV7-9; cdr3_length: 15; j_call: TRBJ2-3; cdr3_aa: ASSIPGSGSVSDTQY
d_call: TRBD1; v_call: TRBV29-1; cdr3_length: 11; j_call: TRBJ2-7; cdr3_aa: SVVGTGAHEQY
d_call: NA; v_call: TRBV7-6; cdr3_length: 11; j_call: TRBJ2-3; cdr3_aa: ASSLGGRDTQY
d_call: TRBD2; v_call: TRBV6-5; cdr3_length: 13; j_call: TRBJ2-1; cdr3_aa: ASSNGLVLNNEQF
d_call: TRBD1; v_call: TRBV7-6; cdr3_length: 12; j_call: TRBJ2-7; cdr3_aa: ASSHTGAGDEQY
d_call: NA; v_call: TRBV19; cdr3_length: 11; j_call: TRBJ1-1; cdr3_aa: ASRDNVNTEAF
d_call: NA; v_call: TRBV6-5; cdr3_length: 12; j_call: TRBJ1-2; cdr3_aa: ASSYSSGGDGYT
d_call: NA; v_call: TRBV6-5; cdr3_length: 13; j_call: TRBJ2-1; cdr3_aa: ASGVESSSYNEQF
d_call: TRBD1; v_call: TRBV5-1; cdr3_length: 15; j_call: TRBJ2-5; cdr3_aa: ASRPPGQGTSQETQY
d_call: NA; v_call: TRBV12-1; cdr3_length: 13; j_call: TRBJ2-7; cdr3_aa: ASRRDSSSSYEQY
d_call: NA; v_call: TRBV12-3/TRBV12-4; cdr3_length: 10; j_call: TRBJ1-1; cdr3_aa: ASSVSRQEAF
d_call: NA; v_call: TRBV5-1; cdr3_length: 13; j_call: TRBJ1-1; cdr3_aa: ASSLGDQGITEAF
d_call: NA; v_call: TRBV7-3; cdr3_length: 13; j_call: TRBJ2-1; cdr3_aa: ASSLGGWSGDEQF
d_call: NA; v_call: TRBV7-2; cdr3_length: 14; j_call: TRBJ2-1; cdr3_aa: ASIFGGADSYNEQF
d_call: TRBD2; v_call: TRBV15; cdr3_length: 14; j_call: TRBJ2-3; cdr3_aa: ATSGLAGGLQDTQY
d_call: TRBD2; v_call: TRBV9; cdr3_length: 12; j_call: TRBJ2-7; cdr3_aa: ASSAGTTPYEQY
d_call: TRBD1; v_call: TRBV15; cdr3_length: 11; j_call: TRBJ2-7; cdr3_aa: ATRGQGAYEQY
d_call: NA; v_call: TRBV3-1; cdr3_length: 14; j_call: TRBJ2-2; cdr3_aa: ASSPRSPGGTGELF
d_call: TRBD2; v_call: TRBV6-6; cdr3_length: 11; j_call: TRBJ2-5; cdr3_aa: ASCLAVQETQY
d_call: TRBD2; v_call: TRBV12-3/TRBV12-4; cdr3_length: 13; j_call: TRBJ2-2; cdr3_aa: ATSTSGGATGELF
d_call: NA; v_call: TRBV4-2; cdr3_length: 14; j_call: TRBJ2-7; cdr3_aa: ASSQDLTSISYEQY
d_call: TRBD1; v_call: TRBV5-1; cdr3_length: 12; j_call: TRBJ2-7; cdr3_aa: ASSSGTGRYEQY
d_call: NA; v_call: TRBV7-6; cdr3_length: 12; j_call: TRBJ1-2; cdr3_aa: ASSLGPGDYGYT
d_call: TRBD2; v_call: TRBV5-1; cdr3_length: 11; j_call: TRBJ2-7; cdr3_aa: ASSPSGRYEQY
d_call: TRBD1; v_call: TRBV4-1; cdr3_length: 13; j_call: TRBJ1-3; cdr3_aa: ASSLLGQEGNTIY
d_call: NA; v_call: TRBV5-1; cdr3_length: 12; j_call: TRBJ2-1; cdr3_aa: ASSEQFSYNEQF
d_call: TRBD2; v_call: TRBV24-1; cdr3_length: 15; j_call: TRBJ2-2; cdr3_aa: ATSDELAGGNTGELF
d_call: NA; v_call: TRBV28; cdr3_length: 9; j_call: TRBJ2-3; cdr3_aa: ASRKGDTQY
d_call: NA; v_call: TRBV7-2; cdr3_length: 12; j_call: TRBJ2-7; cdr3_aa: ASSLYRVGYEQY
d_call: NA; v_call: TRBV4-3; cdr3_length: 14; j_call: TRBJ2-3; cdr3_aa: ASSQAVRDPPDTQY